The 28 T cell receptor beta chains listed next were all sequenced from one sample in a study of TIL therapy for anti-PD-1-resistant metastatic lung cancer (dated by TCRdb to the early 2020s). The intended sense of this specimen's time point label: pre-treatment sample, taken before nivolumab and TIL therapy. TCR beta CDR3 regions were amplified from genomic DNA with the immunoSEQ v3 hsTCRB kit using bias-controlled multiplex PCR. TCRdb took over this immuneACCESS table, retaining in-frame rearrangements with V and J assigned. Such tables are incomplete; in checked studies, under half of the missing clones stem from an unresolved V gene, and the remainder is unexplained. The sample table records approximately 60,000 clones; approximately 75% of these occur just once. The leading ten clones occupy about 2.8% of the sample. The sample here was blood, taken at baseline. The receptors were gathered from a person between 25 and 80 years old with non-small cell lung cancer.

This clone was detected only a few times. The V call is TRBV9, the J call TRBJ2-1; D possibly uses TRBD1 or TRBD2 (5 bases each). CDR1 is SGDLS and CDR2 is YYNGEE in the germline V gene. The CDR3 has 16 residues. Between the trimmed V and J ends, which lost 0 bases and 8 bases, there was a span of 18 bases. CDR3 DNA sequence: TGTGCCAGCAGCGTAGACGGTGGGGCTAGCTCTGATGAGCAGTTCTTC. Amino acid sequence: CASSVDGGASSDEQFF.

The chain has TRBV30 and TRBJ2-3, with D perhaps matching TRBD1 (5 bases). Trimming stripped 0 bases from V and 1 base from J, with 11 bases between. There are 15 residues in the CDR3. The V gene's germline CDR1 is GTSNPN and CDR2 SVGIG (reference sequence). The CDR3 here is CAWSVGHLGTDTQYF. The CDR3 DNA follows: TGTGCCTGGAGTGTAGGACACCTCGGCACAGATACGCAGTATTTT.

This chain uses TRBV5-4 with TRBJ2-3; D is perhaps TRBD1 or TRBD2 (5 bases each). CDR3 length: 12 amino acids. Per the germline V gene, CDR1 is SGHNT and CDR2 is YYREEE (reference sequence). The V gene lost 2 bases and the J gene lost 13 bases, with 14 bases spanning the gap. CDR3 nucleotide sequence: TGTGCCAGCAGCTTCGGGGATCGAGGGGAGTATTTT. It translates to CASSFGDRGEYF.

Only a few counts were recorded for this clone. The CDR3 nucleotides read TGTGCCAGCAGTCCAAACAGGGACCAGCCCCAGCATTTT. As protein: CASSPNRDQPQHF. J is TRBJ1-5 and V is TRBV5-5, with D possibly TRBD1 on 6 matching bases. This CDR3 comprises 13 residues. Germline CDR1 SGHKS, CDR2 YYEKEE (reference sequence). V lost 5 bases to trimming and J lost 7 bases, with 13 bases between them. The full variable domain, with the rest looked up from reference TRBV5-5 and TRBJ1-5, is DAGVTQSPTHLIKTRGQQVTLRCSPISGHKSVSWYQQVLGQGPQFIFQYYEKEERGRGNFPDRFSARQFPNYSSELNVNALLLGDSALYLCASSPNRDQPQHFGDGTRLSIL.

Concerning this clone itself: Distinct nucleotide sequences in the sample also encode this CDR3. The chain employs TRBV18 and TRBJ1-5, with D possibly TRBD1 on 6 matching bases. In germline, CDR1 is KGHSH, CDR2 LQKENI. V dropped 6 bases and J dropped 2 bases, with 14 bases sitting between them. The CDR3 is 15 residues long. DNA of the CDR3: TGTGCCAGCTCCCCCTGGGGGGCACGCAATCAGCCCCAGCATTTT. This sequence encodes CASSPWGARNQPQHF. Full variable domain (remainder filled in from reference TRBV18 and TRBJ1-5): NAGVMQNPRHLVRRRGQEARLRCSPMKGHSHVYWYRQLPEEGLKFMVYLQKENIIDESGMPKERFSAEFPKEGPSILRIQQVVRGDSAAYFCASSPWGARNQPQHFGDGTRLSIL.

The chain employs TRBV7-2 and TRBJ2-2; D uncertain. Trimming removed 0 bases at V and 6 bases at J, with 8 bases between. The germline CDR1 and CDR2 sequences are SGHTA and FQGNSA. The CDR3 totals 14 residues. CDR3 sequence reads: CASSLATGSGELFF. The DNA for the CDR3 is TGTGCCAGCAGCTTAGCGACGGGTTCCGGGGAGCTGTTTTTT. The whole variable domain, remainder taken from reference TRBV7-2 and TRBJ2-2, is GAGVSQSPSNKVTEKGKDVELRCDPISGHTALYWYRQSLGQGLEFLIYFQGNSAPDKSGLPSDRFSAERTGGSVSTLTIQRTQQEDSAVYLCASSLATGSGELFFGEGSRLTVL.

The chain couples TRBV7-9 to TRBJ1-2, with 8 nucleotides matching TRBD1. Germline CDR1 is SEHNR and CDR2 is FQNEAQ (reference sequence). V gave up 4 bases and J gave up 4 bases; unmatched junction bases: 2. The CDR3 is made up of 13 amino acids. CDR3 residues: CASSSTGGYGYTF. CDR3 in DNA: TGTGCCAGCAGCTCCACAGGGGGCTATGGCTACACCTTC.

This clone was observed a single time. The rearrangement joins TRBV30 to TRBJ2-7, with 7 nucleotides matching TRBD2. The CDR3 is made up of 16 amino acids. V was clipped by 2 bases and J by 5 bases; unmatched bases: 15. Looked up from germline, CDR1 is GTSNPN and CDR2 is SVGIG (reference sequence). The CDR3 DNA reads TGTGCCTGGAGTCCACAACCGGGGGGACTCGGGGACGAGCAGTACTTC. Its protein is CAWSPQPGGLGDEQYF.

This clone was picked up one time. The rearrangement uses TRBV7-2 and TRBJ1-2; D is possibly TRBD1 (6 bases). Germline V CDR1 and CDR2: SGHTA, FQGNSA. The CDR3 is 14 residues long. V lost 5 bases and J 2 bases, leaving 12 bases between the germline ends. The CDR3 loop is CASSPSQGNYGYTF. The CDR3 region has the DNA TGTGCCAGCAGCCCATCACAGGGCAACTATGGCTACACCTTC. The complete variable domain, with remaining parts taken from reference TRBV7-2 and TRBJ1-2, reads GAGVSQSPSNKVTEKGKDVELRCDPISGHTALYWYRQSLGQGLEFLIYFQGNSAPDKSGLPSDRFSAERTGGSVSTLTIQRTQQEDSAVYLCASSPSQGNYGYTFGSGTRLTVV.

The chain has TRBV5-1 and TRBJ2-6; tentatively, D is TRBD1 (6 bases). V was pared by 4 bases and J by 0 bases, with 11 bases between. Looked up from germline, CDR1 is SGHRS and CDR2 is YFSETQ. This CDR3 has 16 amino acids. As DNA, the CDR3 is TGCGCCAGCAGCCATAACAGGGACTCTGGGGCCAACGTCCTGACTTTC. Amino acid sequence: CASSHNRDSGANVLTF.

This clone appeared a single time. The CDR3 DNA is TGTGCCAGCAGCCCACAGGGGCAACTTCCCTACGAGCAGTACTTC. Amino acids: CASSPQGQLPYEQYF. The chain couples TRBV7-9 to TRBJ2-7; 7 bases are shared with TRBD1. In germline, CDR1 is SEHNR, CDR2 FQNEAQ (reference sequence). Germline trimming cut 5 bases from V and 2 bases from J; bases unmatched to any gene: 9. CDR3 length: 15 residues. The entire variable domain, with the rest obtained from reference TRBV7-9 and TRBJ2-7, is as follows: DTGVSQNPRHKITKRGQNVTFRCDPISEHNRLYWYRQTLGQGPEFLTYFQNEAQLEKSRLLSDRFSAERPKGSFSTLEIQRTEQGDSAMYLCASSPQGQLPYEQYFGPGTRLTVT.

This clone was counted between two and nine times. The CDR3 reads CATSDWGTGGYEQYF. CDR3 DNA: TGTGCCACCAGTGATTGGGGGACAGGGGGCTACGAGCAGTACTTC. The chain joins TRBV24-1 to TRBJ2-7; 11 bases match TRBD1. With V trimmed by 2 bases and J by 3 bases, 2 bases remained unmatched. CDR1 KGHDR and CDR2 SFDVKD come from the germline V gene. This CDR3 spans 15 amino acids.

The sample holds a few counts of this clone. The DNA for the CDR3 is TGCGCCAGCAGCCGCATCGAGTGGAACACTGAAGCTTTCTTT. It is translated as CASSRIEWNTEAFF. V and J are TRBV4-1 and TRBJ1-1; D remains unclear. CDR1 MGHRA and CDR2 YSYEKL come from the germline V gene. This CDR3 comprises 14 residues. Trimming shortened V by 4 bases and J by 1 base, and 10 bases separated the two germline ends.

The CDR3 coding sequence is TGTGCCAGCAGCTTAGGGCTAGCGGGGGCCCCAGAAGAGACCCAGTACTTC. Its translation is CASSLGLAGAPEETQYF. This chain connects TRBV7-2 to TRBJ2-5; TRBD2 matches at 10 bases. Germline V gives CDR1 SGHTA, CDR2 FQGNSA. V gave up 1 base and J gave up 3 bases; unmatched junction bases: 8. The CDR3 has 17 amino acids.

The chain couples TRBV5-6 to TRBJ2-6; D may be TRBD1 (6 bases). The germline V gene encodes CDR1 SGHDT and CDR2 YYEEEE. V was cut by 6 bases and J by 0 bases, with 22 bases left in between. This CDR3 spans 19 amino acids. This CDR3 reads CASTNTRAGAYSGANVLTF. CDR3 sequence (DNA): TGTGCCAGCACCAATACCCGGGCAGGGGCTTACTCTGGGGCCAACGTCCTGACTTTC.

V and J are TRBV7-3 and TRBJ2-2, with D possibly matching TRBD1 (5 bases). Germline values: CDR1 SGHTA, CDR2 FQGTGA. The V end lost 0 bases, the J end lost 6 bases, and 11 bases lay between the germline ends. CDR3 length: 15 amino acids. The CDR3: CASSLTQGPSGELFF. DNA of the CDR3: TGTGCCAGCAGCTTAACGCAGGGTCCGTCCGGGGAGCTGTTTTTT.

This clone appeared once. V and J are TRBV4-2 and TRBJ2-3; D might be TRBD1 or TRBD2, each matching 6 bases. The CDR3 has 14 residues. Germline CDR1 and CDR2: LGHNA and YNFKEQ. Trimming removed 6 bases at V and 7 bases at J, with 17 bases between. The DNA of the CDR3 is TGTGCCAGCAGTCTATCTAGGGGGGTAAATACGCAGTATTTT. Protein product: CASSLSRGVNTQYF.

This chain connects TRBV3-1 (or the pseudogene TRBV3-2) to TRBJ2-5; TRBD1 or TRBD2 may be the D gene (6 bases each). V was trimmed by 5 bases and J by 5 bases, leaving 12 bases between them. The CDR3 covers 13 residues. Germline-derived CDR1 and CDR2 are LGHDT and YNNKEL (reference sequence). CDR3 sequence reads: CASSFRGGETQYF. CDR3 nucleotide sequence: TGTGCCAGCAGCTTCAGAGGGGGGGAGACCCAGTACTTC.

The chain combines TRBV15 with TRBJ2-1; D not resolved. Germline V CDR1 and CDR2: LNHNV, YYDKDF (reference sequence). CDR3 length: 17 residues. Trimming took off 0 bases at V and 2 bases at J, with 14 bases between the two ends. This CDR3 reads CATSRDVRGSPYNEQFF. The DNA for the CDR3 is TGTGCCACCAGCAGAGATGTGAGAGGTAGCCCCTACAATGAGCAGTTCTTC.

The gene calls are TRBV7-9 and TRBJ2-3, with D hard to call. V was cut by 1 base and J by 5 bases, with 4 bases left in between. CDR1 and CDR2 from the germline V gene are SEHNR and FQNEAQ (reference sequence). This CDR3 is 12 amino acids long. This CDR3 is CASSLVGDTQYF. CDR3 nucleotide sequence: TGTGCCAGCAGCTTAGTTGGAGATACGCAGTATTTT.

The rearrangement links TRBV13 to TRBJ1-1; D is undetermined. V was trimmed by 1 base and J by 3 bases, leaving 12 bases between them. This CDR3 spans 15 amino acids. In germline, CDR1 is PRHDT, CDR2 FYEKMQ (reference sequence). The CDR3 DNA sequence: TGTGCCAGCAGCTTAGAACGGGGATTGGACACTGAAGCTTTCTTT. It encodes CASSLERGLDTEAFF.

CDR3 coding DNA: TGTGCCAGCAGCCCGGGAAGTAATACGCAGTATTTT. It specifies CASSPGSNTQYF. V is TRBV14 and J is TRBJ2-3, with a possible D match to TRBD2 (5 bases). Germline V gene sequence: CDR1 SGHDN, CDR2 FVKESK. The germline V and J ends were trimmed by 4 bases and 7 bases, with 9 bases remaining between them. This CDR3 spans 12 amino acids.

V is TRBV11-2 and J is TRBJ2-7; the D is unclear. Looked up from germline, CDR1 is SGHAT and CDR2 is FQNNGV. The CDR3 runs to 13 residues. Trimming took 2 bases from V and 6 from J, leaving 11 bases between them. CDR3 sequence: CASSLLGPGEQYF. Here the CDR3 DNA reads TGTGCCAGCAGCTTATTAGGTCCGGGCGAGCAGTACTTC.

This clone showed up just a few times. The chain combines TRBV30 with TRBJ2-1; TRBD2 is a possible D gene (5 bases). Trimming removed 8 bases from V and 8 bases from J, with 13 bases in between. Germline loops: CDR1 GTSNPN, CDR2 SVGIG (reference sequence). CDR3 length equals 11 residues. CDR3 DNA sequence: TGTGCCCTTGGGGAGTGGGATGAGCAGTTCTTC. Its protein is CALGEWDEQFF. The full variable domain, rest sourced from reference TRBV30 and TRBJ2-1, is SQTIHQWPATLVQPVGSPLSLECTVEGTSNPNLYWYRQAAGRGLQLLFYSVGIGQISSEVPQNLSASRPQDRQFILSSKKLLLSDSGFYLCALGEWDEQFFGPGTRLTVL.

This clone showed up just a few times. V and J are TRBV4-2 and TRBJ2-7, with D perhaps matching TRBD2 (5 bases). Deletions cut 1 base from V and 5 bases from J, with 9 bases between. The length of the CDR3 is 13 residues. Per germline, CDR1 LGHNA and CDR2 YNFKEQ. CDR3 amino acids: CASSQAEGDEQYF. The CDR3 DNA reads as TGTGCCAGCAGCCAAGCCGAGGGAGACGAGCAGTACTTC.

The CDR3 sequence: CASSPSLAETQYF. CDR3 nucleotide sequence: TGTGCCAGCTCCCCCAGTTTGGCAGAGACCCAGTACTTC. The rearrangement joins TRBV18 to TRBJ2-5; the D is unclear. The CDR3 runs 13 residues. Trimming left V 6 bases short and J 4 bases short, with 12 bases between. Germline values: CDR1 KGHSH, CDR2 LQKENI.

The rearrangement links TRBV2 to TRBJ2-5; 9 bases line up with TRBD2. CDR3 size: 12 residues. Germline V gene lookup returns CDR1 SNHLY and CDR2 FYNNEI. Trimming cost V 8 bases and J 5 bases; bases outside gene matches: 3. For the CDR3, the DNA is TGTGCCAGCCGGGCGGGGGGGGAGACCCAGTACTTC. Protein product: CASRAGGETQYF.

The gene calls are TRBV4-3 and TRBJ2-1, with D perhaps matching TRBD1 or TRBD2 (5 bases each). This CDR3 region has 15 residues. CDR1 is LGHNA and CDR2 is YSLEER in the germline V gene. Between the trimmed V and J ends, which lost 0 bases and 4 bases, there was a span of 10 bases. CDR3 residues: CASSQEGTEYNEQFF. The CDR3 region has the DNA TGCGCCAGCAGCCAAGAGGGGACGGAATACAATGAGCAGTTCTTC.